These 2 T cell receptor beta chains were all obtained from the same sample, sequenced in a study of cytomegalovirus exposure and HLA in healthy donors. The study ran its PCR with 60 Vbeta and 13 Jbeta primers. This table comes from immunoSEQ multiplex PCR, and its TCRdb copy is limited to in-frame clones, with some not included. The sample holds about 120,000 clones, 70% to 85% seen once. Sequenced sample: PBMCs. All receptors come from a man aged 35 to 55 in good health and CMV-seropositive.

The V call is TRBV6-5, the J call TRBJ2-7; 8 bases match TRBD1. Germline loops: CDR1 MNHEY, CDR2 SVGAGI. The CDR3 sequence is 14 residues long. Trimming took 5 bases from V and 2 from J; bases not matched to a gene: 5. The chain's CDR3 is CASSALQGAYEQYF. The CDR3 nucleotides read TGTGCCAGCAGTGCCTTACAGGGGGCCTACGAGCAGTACTTC.

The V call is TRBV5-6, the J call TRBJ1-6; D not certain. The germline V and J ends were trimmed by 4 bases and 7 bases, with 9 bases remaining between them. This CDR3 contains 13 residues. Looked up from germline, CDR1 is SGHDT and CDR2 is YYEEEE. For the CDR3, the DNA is TGTGCCAGCAGCCCGGCGGAAAATTCACCCCTCCACTTT. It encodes CASSPAENSPLHF.